A selection of T cell receptor beta chains follows, all from one sample in a study of T-cell memory formation after mild COVID-19. TCRdb reanalysed the 5' RACE reads using MiXCR and keeps one entry per CDR3 protein. The repertoire has about 610,000 distinct CDR3 sequences, 15% to 20% of them found once; the top ten carry 8.1%. The material sequenced was PBMCs or a T cell subset sorted from them (not recorded which). The receptors here all came from an adult woman who had mild COVID-19 (a few samples of this study predate the infection). Cell type and time point are not known. The CDR3 runs from the conserved cysteine through the conserved F or W. Each record gives: clone size, V gene, J gene, D gene, CDR3 DNA, CDR3 protein. The D gene is left open where the match is weak. Some rows have no size entry. The others give once, few or many, or a class for an expanded clone.

-	TRBV12-3/TRBV12-4	TRBJ2-5	TRBD1	TGTGCCAGCAGTTTAGTAGGTGGGGACAGGGGGCTGGAGACCCAGTACTTC	CASSLVGGDRGLETQYF
few	TRBV7-9	TRBJ2-1	-	TGTGCCAGCAGCTTAGATGGACAAAGGCAGTTCTTC	CASSLDGQRQFF
-	TRBV6-6	TRBJ1-2	-	TGTGCCAGCGAAGGCACCGTGGGCTATGGCTACACCTTC	CASEGTVGYGYTF
few	TRBV12-3/TRBV12-4	TRBJ2-1	TRBD2	TGTGCCAGCAGTTTCGGGGGACTACTCGACAATGAGCAGTTCTTC	CASSFGGLLDNEQFF
-	TRBV5-6	TRBJ2-7	-	TGTGCCAGCAGCTTATGGAGCGGCTCCTACGAGCAGTACTTC	CASSLWSGSYEQYF
once	TRBV28	TRBJ2-3	TRBD1	TGTGCCAGCAGGGCCCCCGGGACAGGGGTCGGGCATACGCAGTATTTT	CASRAPGTGVGHTQYF
-	TRBV30	TRBJ2-1	TRBD2	TGTGCCTGGGTGGTGGGGAGGACTAGCGGGGGAGTTTACAATGAGCAGTTCTTC	CAWVVGRTSGGVYNEQFF
few	TRBV20-1	TRBJ2-1	-	TGCAGTGCTAGAGCCGTGAGCTCCTACAATGAGCAGTTCTTC	CSARAVSSYNEQFF
few	TRBV7-9	TRBJ2-5	TRBD2	TGTGCCAGCAGCTTAGGGATAGCGGGGGACCAAGAGACCCAGTACTTC	CASSLGIAGDQETQYF
few	TRBV6-6	TRBJ2-7	TRBD1	TGTGCCAGCAGTTACCCCTCACCCGGGACAGGGCTCCCCGAGCAGTACTTC	CASSYPSPGTGLPEQYF
many	TRBV7-2	TRBJ2-7	TRBD2	TGTGCCAGCAGTTATATAGCGGGGGGGAGCTCCTACGAGCAGTACTTC	CASSYIAGGSSYEQYF
-	TRBV30	TRBJ1-5	-	TGTGCCTGGAGTAGGGGGGCGCGTCAGCCCCAGCATTTT	CAWSRGARQPQHF
many	TRBV4-1	TRBJ2-7	-	TGCGCCAGCAGCCAAGGGGGTACCCATGCCTACGAGCAGTACTTC	CASSQGGTHAYEQYF
few	TRBV29-1	TRBJ2-7	-	TGCAGCGTTGAATTGGGCAGCTCCTACGAGCAGTACTTC	CSVELGSSYEQYF
-	TRBV5-1	TRBJ2-5	TRBD1	TGCGCCAGCACAGGGGTAGGGGGCACGGAGACCCAGTACTTC	CASTGVGGTETQYF
-	TRBV12-3/TRBV12-4	TRBJ1-1	TRBD1	TGTGCCAGCACCCCCTGGAATGCAGGGGGAATGGGGTACACTGAAGCTTTCTTT	CASTPWNAGGMGYTEAFF
few	TRBV6-7	TRBJ2-2	TRBD1	TGTGCCAGCAGTTACTTCGACAGGGGGGGACCCGGGGAGCTGTTTTTT	CASSYFDRGGPGELFF
-	TRBV7-2	TRBJ2-7	TRBD2	TGTGCCAGCAGCTTAGCGCTATTAGCGGGTTCCGGCTACGAGCAGTACTTC	CASSLALLAGSGYEQYF
-	TRBV20-1	TRBJ2-2	TRBD1	TGCAGTGCTAGAGAACCACAGGGGGGCACCGGGGAGCTGTTTTTT	CSAREPQGGTGELFF
-	TRBV6-5	TRBJ1-2	-	TGTGCCAGCAGTTATCTGGGATTTGGCTACACCTTC	CASSYLGFGYTF
many	TRBV7-6	TRBJ1-5	-	TGTGCCAGCAGCTTAAATGGGTATAGCAATCAGCCCCAGCATTTT	CASSLNGYSNQPQHF
few	TRBV11-2	TRBJ2-1	-	TGTGCCAGCAGCTCTGCCCTTAGCTGGAGCTTCTACAATGAGCAGTTCTTC	CASSSALSWSFYNEQFF
few	TRBV29-1	TRBJ2-3	-	TGCAGCGTAGCTGACAGGACACAAAGCACAGATACGCAGTATTTT	CSVADRTQSTDTQYF
few	TRBV7-9	TRBJ2-2	TRBD1	TGTGCCAGCACTCGGACAGGTTATACTACGAACACCGGGGAGCTGTTTTTT	CASTRTGYTTNTGELFF
few	TRBV18	TRBJ1-2	TRBD1	TGTGCCAGCTCACCTAGAGGACAGGGAATCTATGGCTACACCTTC	CASSPRGQGIYGYTF
few	TRBV7-2	TRBJ2-7	-	TGTGCCAGCAGCTTATATGGCGGGCTGGAGCAGTACTTC	CASSLYGGLEQYF
-	TRBV3-1	TRBJ2-7	-	TGTGCCAGCAGCCAAGAGGGGGTTGGAACCTACGAGCAGTACTTC	CASSQEGVGTYEQYF
-	TRBV24-1	TRBJ2-1	TRBD1	TGTGCCACCAGTGACTCCGGGACAGGGACCTACAATGAGCAGTTCTTC	CATSDSGTGTYNEQFF
-	TRBV13	TRBJ2-7	-	TGTGCCAGCAGCTTAGAAGGGGTGCGGGAGCAGTACTTC	CASSLEGVREQYF
-	TRBV15	TRBJ1-4	-	TGTGCCACCAGCAGAGATTGGGGAGGGGAAAAACTGTTTTTT	CATSRDWGGEKLFF
many	TRBV7-2	TRBJ2-5	-	TGTGCCAGCAGCTTAGAGGAGATGACTAAGACCCAGTACTTC	CASSLEEMTKTQYF
-	TRBV20-1	TRBJ2-1	TRBD1	TGCAGTGCTAGAGAGCCGACAGGGAAGAATGAGCAGTTCTTC	CSAREPTGKNEQFF
few	TRBV15	TRBJ2-6	-	TGTGCCACCAGCAGAGGGCTAGCCGGGGCCAACGTCCTGACTTTC	CATSRGLAGANVLTF
few	TRBV24-1	TRBJ1-2	TRBD1	TGTGCCACCAGTGATCCACAGGGGCGAGGTGGCTACACCTTC	CATSDPQGRGGYTF
-	TRBV12-3/TRBV12-4	TRBJ1-1	TRBD1	TGTGCCAGCAGGTCGGGGGAGACTTGGGACAGAGAGAACACTGAAGCTTTCTTT	CASRSGETWDRENTEAFF
-	TRBV3-1	TRBJ2-7	TRBD2	TGTGCCAGCAGCAAACGCCCACTAGCGGGCGTTACCTACGAGCAGTACTTC	CASSKRPLAGVTYEQYF
-	TRBV7-9	TRBJ1-5	-	TGTGCCAGCAGTCGCGGGATGGAAAATAGCAATCAGCCCCAGCATTTT	CASSRGMENSNQPQHF
few	TRBV30	TRBJ2-7	TRBD1	TGTGCCTGGAGTCCGGGACAGGTTAACGTGCAGTACTTC	CAWSPGQVNVQYF
-	TRBV6-5	TRBJ1-2	-	TGTGCCAGCAGCCGGGCGGAGCGCTATGGCTACACCTTC	CASSRAERYGYTF
-	TRBV6-5	TRBJ1-4	-	TGTGCCAGCAGCTACCTCGCGGTGGAAAAACTGTTTTTT	CASSYLAVEKLFF
few	TRBV2	TRBJ2-3	-	TGTGCCAGCAGAGCTAGAGCAGATACGCAGTATTTT	CASRARADTQYF
-	TRBV7-8	TRBJ1-1	TRBD1	TGTGCCAGCTACGGACAGGAGAACACTGAAGCTTTCTTT	CASYGQENTEAFF
-	TRBV15	TRBJ1-2	-	TGTGCCACCAGCTCACGACGGGGGTATGGCTACACCTTC	CATSSRRGYGYTF
-	TRBV2	TRBJ2-4	-	TGTGCCAGCAGTGAAAACACACTAGCCAAAAACATTCAGTACTTC	CASSENTLAKNIQYF
-	TRBV6-1	TRBJ2-7	TRBD2	TGTGCCAGCACCCTGGGGGTCGGGAGGGACGAGCAGTACTTC	CASTLGVGRDEQYF
few	TRBV9	TRBJ2-1	-	TGTGCCAGCAGCGTAGGGGGGGCCTCCTCCTACAATGAGCAGTTCTTC	CASSVGGASSYNEQFF
-	TRBV2	TRBJ1-1	-	TGTGCCAGCAGCTTCGACCGTGAAGCTTTCTTT	CASSFDREAFF
-	TRBV29-1	TRBJ2-4	-	TGCAGCGTATGGACGGGGGTGGCCAAAAACATTCAGTACTTC	CSVWTGVAKNIQYF
few	TRBV7-2	TRBJ1-2	-	TGTGCCACAAACCCGGCGGTCGTACTTCGCGGGGGCTACACCTTC	CATNPAVVLRGGYTF
-	TRBV15	TRBJ2-7	TRBD1	TGTGCCACCAGCGCGGACAGGGGGCCTTACGAGCAGTACTTC	CATSADRGPYEQYF
-	TRBV6-2/TRBV6-3	TRBJ1-2	-	TGTGCCAGCAATATGGGGTTTGGCTACACCTTC	CASNMGFGYTF
-	TRBV9	TRBJ1-4	-	TGTGCCAGCACCCGAGACGAGGGGAATGCTAATGAAAAACTGTTTTTT	CASTRDEGNANEKLFF
few	TRBV7-2	TRBJ2-1	-	TGTGCCAGCAGCTTAGGCCCGACTTACAATGAGCAGTTCTTC	CASSLGPTYNEQFF
-	TRBV9	TRBJ2-1	TRBD2	TGTGCCAGCAGCCTCGGGACTAGCGTCGAAGAGCAGTTCTTC	CASSLGTSVEEQFF
few	TRBV19	TRBJ2-1	-	TGTGCCAGTAGTATACAGACAGAGGGTGAGCAGTTCTTC	CASSIQTEGEQFF
few	TRBV5-1	TRBJ1-6	-	TGCGCCAGCAGCTTGGCCGGGACAAGGGGTAATTCACCCCTCCACTTT	CASSLAGTRGNSPLHF
-	TRBV7-9	TRBJ2-1	-	TGTGCCAGCAGCCGCCCTCGCAGAGACAATGAGCAGTTCTTC	CASSRPRRDNEQFF